These 31 T cell receptor beta chains came from one sample sequenced in a study of T cells in Graves' hyperthyroidism and ophthalmopathy. Researchers amplified the TCR beta CDR3 regions from RNA transcripts. An initial round of RT-PCR targeting the TCR CDR3 relied on the HTBI primer set. TCRdb redid the calling of the multiplex PCR reads with MiXCR, one entry per CDR3 protein. The sample carries about 640,000 distinct CDR3 sequences, roughly 45% recorded once. Sequences were obtained from peripheral blood or thyroid tissue (not recorded which). Receptors originate from an adult man with Graves' disease, either hyperthyroidism or ophthalmopathy (not recorded which).

This clonotype occurred a few times. V and J are TRBV7-2 and TRBJ1-1, with a possible D match to TRBD1 (6 bases). V gave up 7 bases and J gave up 6 bases, with 21 bases separating them. Germline CDR1 reads SGHTA; CDR2 reads FQGNSA. CDR3 length equals 15 residues. In DNA, the CDR3 is TGTGCCAGCATTCTGTTACAGGGAGGATGGTCTGAAGCTTTCTTT. This encodes CASILLQGGWSEAFF.

This clonotype came up a few times. Here the CDR3 reads CASSPTRALTNSPLHF. The CDR3 DNA is TGTGCCAGCAGCCCGACGCGGGCTTTAACTAATTCACCCCTCCACTTT. V gene TRBV7-9 combines with J gene TRBJ1-6; no clear D gene. Germline V CDR1 and CDR2: SEHNR, FQNEAQ (reference sequence). There are 16 residues in the CDR3. The ends were cut back, 5 bases at V and 6 bases at J, with 17 bases in the middle. The full variable domain, in which reference TRBV7-9 and TRBJ1-6 provide the parts outside the CDR3, is DTGVSQNPRHKITKRGQNVTFRCDPISEHNRLYWYRQTLGQGPEFLTYFQNEAQLEKSRLLSDRFSAERPKGSFSTLEIQRTEQGDSAMYLCASSPTRALTNSPLHFGNGTRLTVT.

This clonotype was seen a handful of times. The chain links TRBV2 to TRBJ1-2, with D uncertain. V lost 5 bases and J lost 3, with 7 bases in between. This CDR3 comprises 12 residues. The germline CDR1 and CDR2 sequences are SNHLY and FYNNEI. The DNA of the CDR3 is TGTGCCAGCAGTTACTCGGACTATGGCTACACCTTC. Its protein product is CASSYSDYGYTF. Looking up the rest from reference TRBV2 and TRBJ1-2 gives the full variable domain: EPEVTQTPSHQVTQMGQEVILRCVPISNHLYFYWYRQILGQKVEFLVSFYNNEISEKSEIFDDQFSVERPDGSNFTLKIRSTKLEDSAMYFCASSYSDYGYTFGSGTRLTVV.

This clonotype was seen only once. With a much larger clone just one base away, this may be a read error. The rearrangement uses TRBV2 and TRBJ1-4; no definite D call. This CDR3 spans 13 amino acids. Germline loops: CDR1 SNHLY, CDR2 FYNNEI. CDR3 region: CASREGFADWRLF. The DNA of the CDR3 is TGTGCCAGCAGAGAAGGATTCGCGGACTGGCGTTTATTT. The full variable domain, in which reference TRBV2 and TRBJ1-4 provide the parts outside the CDR3, is EPEVTQTPSHQVTQMGQEVILRCVPISNHLYFYWYRQILGQKVEFLVSFYNNEISEKSEIFDDQFSVERPDGSNFTLKIRSTKLEDSAMYFCASREGFADWRLFGSGTQLSVL.

This clonotype was picked up one time. The CDR3 DNA sequence: TGTGCCATCAGGACTAGCGGGCCGGCCGTCTACGAGCAGTACTTC. This sequence encodes CAIRTSGPAVYEQYF. This sequence joins TRBV10-3 and TRBJ2-7, with 10 bases aligning to TRBD2. CDR1 and CDR2 (germline): ENHRY, SYGVKD. CDR3 length equals 15 residues. V gave up 6 bases and J gave up 3 bases; unmatched junction bases: 8.

This clonotype has at least ten counts. This chain links TRBV7-8 with TRBJ1-5; maybe TRBD1 (5 bases). V was pared by 5 bases and J by 10 bases, with 12 bases between. The CDR3 loop spans 12 amino acids. Germline V gene data show CDR1 as SGHVS and CDR2 as FQNEAQ. CDR3: CASSTRDSPQHF. CDR3 DNA: TGTGCCAGCAGCACCCGGGACTCACCCCAGCATTTT.

This clonotype has a handful of counts. CDR3 amino acids: CASSLDFNPGTERETQYF. CDR3 DNA: TGTGCCAGCAGCTTAGACTTCAACCCCGGGACAGAGAGGGAGACCCAGTACTTC. This chain uses TRBV7-9 with TRBJ2-5; TRBD1 agrees at 7 bases. Per germline, CDR1 SEHNR and CDR2 FQNEAQ (reference sequence). The V gene end was trimmed by 1 base and the J gene end by 5 bases; junction bases not matched to a gene: 16. The CDR3 contains 18 residues.

The chain couples TRBV5-5 to TRBJ1-5; the D is unclear. The CDR3 runs 16 residues. V was cut by 5 bases and J by 0 bases, with 15 bases left in between. Germline lookup yields CDR1 SGHKS and CDR2 YYEKEE (reference sequence). The CDR3 loop is CASSIDGPFSNQPQHF. The CDR3 region has the DNA TGTGCCAGCAGTATCGACGGACCCTTTAGCAATCAGCCCCAGCATTTT.

V is TRBV19 and J is TRBJ1-3; D not resolved. The CDR3 contains 17 residues. The V and J ends lost 0 bases and 0 bases respectively, with 12 bases between them. Germline CDR1 reads LNHDA; CDR2 reads SQIVND (reference sequence). The CDR3 nucleotides are TGTGCCAGTAGTATAGATCAACCAGACTTCTCTGGAAACACCATATATTTT. Translation gives CASSIDQPDFSGNTIYF.

The V call is TRBV7-6, the J call TRBJ2-7; D unclear. Germline V gene data show CDR1 as SGHVS and CDR2 as FNYEAQ. The CDR3 consists of 17 residues. Trimming cost V 1 base and J 3 bases, with 19 bases left between them. The CDR3 reads CASSLGGAAGFNYEQYF. Written as DNA, the CDR3 is TGTGCCAGCAGCTTAGGGGGTGCAGCTGGATTTAACTACGAGCAGTACTTC.

This clonotype was counted many times. The rearrangement joins TRBV15 to TRBJ2-5; possibly TRBD2 for D (6 bases). The CDR3 runs 16 residues. V gave up 0 bases and J gave up 5 bases, with 16 bases separating them. Per germline, CDR1 LNHNV and CDR2 YYDKDF (reference sequence). CDR3 residues: CATSRDGGGTGETQYF. CDR3 sequence (DNA): TGTGCCACCAGCAGAGATGGTGGGGGGACGGGGGAGACCCAGTACTTC.

There are a few counts of this clonotype. The genes are TRBV20-1 and TRBJ2-7; 14 bases line up with TRBD2. The V and J ends lost 3 bases and 5 bases, in that order; junction bases with no gene match: 6. The CDR3 sequence is 15 residues long. CDR1 and CDR2 from the germline V gene are DFQATT and SNEGSKA (reference sequence). The CDR3 protein is CSAREGTSGGNEQYF. CDR3 coding DNA: TGCAGTGCTAGGGAAGGGACTAGCGGGGGAAACGAGCAGTACTTC.

At least ten counts were recorded for this clonotype. CDR3 coding DNA: TGTGCCAGTAGTAAGACGGACAGTCATTCACCCCTCCACTTT. Protein product: CASSKTDSHSPLHF. The V and J genes are TRBV19 and TRBJ1-6; weak D call: TRBD1 (6 bases). The CDR3 sequence is 14 residues long. The germline V gene has CDR1 LNHDA and CDR2 SQIVND (reference sequence). The V gene lost 4 bases and the J gene lost 8 bases, with 12 bases spanning the gap. Filled out from reference TRBV19 and TRBJ1-6, the complete variable domain reads DGGITQSPKYLFRKEGQNVTLSCEQNLNHDAMYWYRQDPGQGLRLIYYSQIVNDFQKGDIAEGYSVSREKKESFPLTVTSAQKNPTAFYLCASSKTDSHSPLHFGNGTRLTVT.

The chain employs TRBV20-1 and TRBJ2-5; 9 bases line up with TRBD2. This CDR3 is built from 19 residues. The germline V gene has CDR1 DFQATT and CDR2 SNEGSKA (reference sequence). Trimming at V came to 1 base and at J to 1 base, leaving 16 bases not matched to a gene. The CDR3 region is CSARGAVGVSGRPQETQYF. The CDR3 DNA follows: TGCAGTGCTAGAGGCGCTGTCGGTGTAAGCGGGAGGCCCCAAGAGACCCAGTACTTC.

This clonotype was found many times. This chain connects TRBV7-8 to TRBJ1-5; the D is unclear. CDR1 and CDR2 (germline): SGHVS, FQNEAQ. This CDR3 is built from 11 residues. The ends were cut back, 2 bases at V and 5 bases at J, with 1 base in the middle. CDR3 sequence reads: CASSLYQPQHF. CDR3 DNA sequence: TGTGCCAGCAGCTTATATCAGCCCCAGCATTTT.

The chain combines TRBV6-4 with TRBJ1-2; TRBD1 agrees at 10 bases. CDR1 and CDR2 (germline): MRHNA, SNTAGT. V lost 4 bases, J lost 6 bases, and 8 bases stayed unmatched. The CDR3 is 15 residues long. The CDR3 region is CASSGPTGTGDGYTF. The CDR3 bases are TGTGCCAGCAGTGGACCGACCGGGACAGGGGATGGCTACACCTTC.

This clonotype was found a few times. The V call is TRBV5-1, the J call TRBJ1-1, with TRBD1 as a possible D gene (6 bases). V was trimmed by 0 bases and J by 1 base, leaving 10 bases between them. CDR1 and CDR2 from the germline V gene are SGHRS and YFSETQ. The CDR3 has 15 residues. Written as DNA, the CDR3 is TGCGCCAGCAGCTTGGATGGACAGACGAACACTGAAGCTTTCTTT. This sequence encodes CASSLDGQTNTEAFF.

The chain has TRBV10-3 and TRBJ1-6, with 8 bases fitting TRBD1. Germline values: CDR1 ENHRY, CDR2 SYGVKD. This CDR3 region has 14 residues. V was clipped by 3 bases and J by 14 bases; unmatched bases: 9. The CDR3 DNA reads TGTGCCATCAGTGAAGGACAGGGACTCGTGGCCCTCCACTTT. As protein: CAISEGQGLVALHF.

This clonotype appeared a few times. The gene calls are TRBV19 and TRBJ1-5, with D tentatively TRBD1 (5 bases). Germline loops: CDR1 LNHDA, CDR2 SQIVND (reference sequence). Trimming pared 3 bases from V and 6 bases from J, leaving 9 bases between. This CDR3 comprises 13 residues. The CDR3 here is CASSIGGGQPQHF. The CDR3 DNA reads as TGTGCCAGTAGTATCGGGGGAGGTCAGCCCCAGCATTTT. Based on the CDR3 plus reference TRBV19 and TRBJ1-5, the full variable domain is DGGITQSPKYLFRKEGQNVTLSCEQNLNHDAMYWYRQDPGQGLRLIYYSQIVNDFQKGDIAEGYSVSREKKESFPLTVTSAQKNPTAFYLCASSIGGGQPQHFGDGTRLSIL.

This clonotype was seen repeatedly, ten times or more. V is TRBV29-1 and J is TRBJ1-2; D might be TRBD1 (5 bases). Germline V gene data show CDR1 as SQVTM and CDR2 as ANQGSEA. CDR3 length: 14 residues. V was pared by 4 bases and J by 7 bases, with 19 bases between. Here the CDR3 DNA reads TGCAGCGTTGGTGGCAGGGCGGGTAATAGTGGCTACACCTTC. This translates into CSVGGRAGNSGYTF.

The J gene is TRBJ1-4, the V gene TRBV20-1, with D possibly matching TRBD1 (5 bases). Trimming removed 0 bases at V and 6 bases at J, with 11 bases between. CDR1 is DFQATT and CDR2 is SNEGSKA in the germline V gene (reference sequence). The CDR3 is 14 amino acids. CDR3 loop: CSARETAGDEKLFF. The CDR3 coding sequence is TGCAGTGCTAGAGAGACAGCGGGGGATGAAAAACTGTTTTTT.

This clonotype was seen ten or more times. Here the CDR3 reads CASSLVGQGDSPLHF. The CDR3 bases are TGTGCCAGCAGCTTGGTGGGCCAGGGGGATTCACCCCTCCACTTT. V gene TRBV7-2 combines with J gene TRBJ1-6, with 7 bases identical to TRBD1. CDR3 length equals 15 residues. V dropped 3 bases and J dropped 8; count of bases not matched to a gene: 7. Per the germline V gene, CDR1 is SGHTA and CDR2 is FQGNSA.

In this sample, this clonotype turned up many times. The CDR3 coding sequence is TGTGCCAGCAGCTTTGGCAGACAGAACACTGAAGCTTTCTTT. It encodes CASSFGRQNTEAFF. The chain joins TRBV7-8 to TRBJ1-1; no definite D call. The CDR3 spans 14 residues. V was shortened by 3 bases and J by 1 base, with 9 bases between the two germline ends. Germline-derived CDR1 and CDR2 are SGHVS and FQNEAQ.

This clonotype was seen at least ten times. The gene calls are TRBV10-3 and TRBJ2-6; D might be TRBD1 (6 bases). Trimming removed 2 bases at V and 2 bases at J, with 7 bases between. Germline V gene lookup returns CDR1 ENHRY and CDR2 SYGVKD. The CDR3 contains 15 residues. The CDR3 DNA is TGTGCCATCAGTGAGGACAGGACTGGGGCCAACGTCCTGACTTTC. Residues: CAISEDRTGANVLTF.

The V gene is TRBV29-1, the J gene TRBJ1-4; no reliable D call. The CDR3 extends over 12 amino acids. Germline V gene data show CDR1 as SQVTM and CDR2 as ANQGSEA. V was shortened by 4 bases and J by 6 bases, with 9 bases between the two germline ends. The CDR3: CSVGRADEKLFF. In nucleotides, the CDR3 is TGCAGCGTTGGGAGGGCGGATGAAAAACTGTTTTTT.

This clonotype was seen many times. The chain joins TRBV7-9 to TRBJ1-3, with a possible D match to TRBD1 (6 bases). The ends were cut back, 1 base at V and 0 bases at J, with 10 bases in the middle. CDR3 size: 16 residues. Germline CDR1 is SEHNR and CDR2 is FQNEAQ (reference sequence). CDR3 sequence (DNA): TGTGCCAGCAGCTTAGAGGGACAAGCCTCTGGAAACACCATATATTTT. Its translation is CASSLEGQASGNTIYF.

This clonotype was seen at least ten times. The chain is built from TRBV7-2 and TRBJ1-6; no reliable D call. V lost 5 bases, J lost 9 bases, and 20 bases lay in between. The germline CDR1 and CDR2 sequences are SGHTA and FQGNSA. This CDR3 is built from 16 residues. CDR3 residues: CASSQDRSIRVSPLHF. CDR3 bases: TGTGCCAGCAGCCAAGATCGGTCGATAAGGGTTTCACCCCTCCACTTT.

This clonotype was counted at least ten times. This chain links TRBV7-8 with TRBJ2-7; unclear D gene. The CDR3 covers 14 residues. The V and J ends lost 1 base and 0 bases respectively, with 7 bases between them. Germline V gives CDR1 SGHVS, CDR2 FQNEAQ. The CDR3 reads CASSLDQSSYEQYF. CDR3 nucleotides: TGTGCCAGCAGCTTAGACCAGAGCTCCTACGAGCAGTACTTC.

This sequence joins TRBV2 and TRBJ1-2, with TRBD1 identical over 9 bases. CDR3 length equals 19 residues. CDR1 and CDR2 (germline): SNHLY, FYNNEI. The V and J ends lost 5 bases and 0 bases, in that order; junction bases with no gene match: 16. The CDR3 reads CASSIEPGTGSSPNYGYTF. The CDR3 coding sequence is TGTGCCAGCAGTATAGAACCCGGGACAGGGTCCAGTCCTAACTATGGCTACACCTTC. Using reference TRBV2 and TRBJ1-2 for the parts outside the CDR3, the full variable domain is EPEVTQTPSHQVTQMGQEVILRCVPISNHLYFYWYRQILGQKVEFLVSFYNNEISEKSEIFDDQFSVERPDGSNFTLKIRSTKLEDSAMYFCASSIEPGTGSSPNYGYTFGSGTRLTVV.

With regard to this clonotype: A much larger clone differs by one base, so this may be a read error. This CDR3 fails to terminate in the conserved phenylalanine or tryptophan, so it likely reflects a read error. This chain links TRBV20-1 with TRBJ1-3; D not certain. The CDR3 sequence is 13 residues long. Germline assignment: CDR1 DFQATT and CDR2 SNEGSKA (reference sequence). The CDR3 is CSVAQNSGNTIYY. CDR3 coding DNA: TGCAGCGTTGCACAAAACTCTGGAAACACCATATATTAT.

This clonotype was picked up many times. The J gene is TRBJ2-7, the V gene TRBV24-1, with TRBD2 matching over 7 bases. The V segment lost 3 bases and the J segment 0 bases; nucleotides outside the gene matches: 7. The CDR3 sequence is 16 residues long. CDR1 and CDR2 (germline): KGHDR, SFDVKD. CDR3 coding DNA: TGTGCCACCAGTGATCCCGGTAGGGAGGGCTCCTACGAGCAGTACTTC. Protein sequence: CATSDPGREGSYEQYF.